A single TCR beta chain is shown here with its context. As originally analysed: By means of reference gene primer amplification, nucleated cell counts were estimated. Measured with immunoSEQ multiplex PCR; TCRdb has only the in-frame clones, and not every one. V and J calls and clone size are as listed in that table; D and trimming were resolved from the DNA. The table lists under 250,000 clones, around 86% of them singletons. This record belongs to a study of blood T cell repertoires in COVID-19. Study-level information: Both acute and convalescent COVID-19 samples were obtained from the United States, Italy and Spain. PBMCs, B-cell-depleted T cells, or T cells were the source of the cDNA or gDNA that made up the material.

CDR3 size: 18 residues. The germline CDR1 and CDR2 sequences are SEHNR and FQNEAQ (reference sequence). V dropped 2 bases and J dropped 6; count of bases not matched to a gene: 14. Sample: peripheral blood. The clonotype comes from a woman aged 70-85 years with active or convalescent COVID-19. The V gene is TRBV7-9, the J gene TRBJ2-1; 9 positions agree with TRBD2. CDR3 in amino acids: CASSLNPRGTSMSNEQFF. In DNA, the CDR3 is TGTGCCAGCAGCTTAAACCCGCGAGGGACTAGCATGAGCAATGAGCAGTTCTTC.